One sample yielded the 8 T cell receptor beta chains listed below, sequenced in a study of T cell responses to AZD1222 COVID-19 vaccine. The table came from immunoSEQ multiplex PCR; TCRdb's copy has only in-frame clones and leaves some out. The data hold more than 95,000 clones, with more than 70% observed a single time. This material consisted of peripheral blood, taken 28 days after the second AZD1222 dose. The receptors originated from an adult who received the AZD1222 COVID-19 vaccine.

V and J are TRBV5-4 and TRBJ2-7, with 9 nucleotides matching TRBD2. The CDR3 sequence is 14 residues long. Germline loops: CDR1 SGHNT, CDR2 YYREEE (reference sequence). V shed 5 bases and J 7 bases; nucleotides not matched to a gene: 10. The CDR3 here is CASSYDSGSREQYF. The CDR3 DNA is TGTGCCAGCAGTTACGATAGCGGGAGCAGGGAGCAGTACTTC.

V usage is TRBV13 and J usage is TRBJ2-7; possibly TRBD1 or TRBD2 for D (5 bases each). The CDR3 loop spans 14 amino acids. Germline V gives CDR1 PRHDT, CDR2 FYEKMQ (reference sequence). Trimming pared 0 bases from V and 8 bases from J, leaving 14 bases between. The CDR3 nucleotides read TGTGCCAGCAGCTTAGGCCGGGACGGGATGAAGCAGTACTTC. This sequence encodes CASSLGRDGMKQYF.

V gene TRBV6-2 or TRBV6-3 combines with J gene TRBJ2-1, with a weak D call TRBD1 (6 bases). This CDR3 spans 13 amino acids. V lost 6 bases, J lost 8 bases, and 14 bases lay in between. CDR1 and CDR2 from the germline V gene are MNHEY and SVGEGT. The CDR3 is CASSGSHRDEQFF. The CDR3 region has the DNA TGTGCCAGCAGCGGATCGCACAGGGATGAGCAGTTCTTC.

The genes are TRBV27 and TRBJ2-1; 8 bases are a match to TRBD1. Trimming took 4 bases from V and 0 from J; bases not matched to a gene: 5. Germline V CDR1 and CDR2: MNHEY, SMNVEV (reference sequence). This CDR3 has 16 residues. This chain's CDR3 is CASSSGQGGSYNEQFF. CDR3 DNA sequence: TGTGCCAGCAGTTCAGGACAGGGAGGCTCCTACAATGAGCAGTTCTTC.

The chain carries TRBV5-1 and TRBJ2-1, with 10 bases that match TRBD2. The germline V gene encodes CDR1 SGHRS and CDR2 YFSETQ. V was pared by 2 bases and J by 8 bases, with 19 bases of the junction left unmatched. The CDR3 extends over 19 amino acids. In DNA form, the CDR3 reads TGCGCCAGCAGCTTCCCATTCACAAAGGCTAGCGGGAGTTCGGATGAGCAGTTCTTC. Translating gives CASSFPFTKASGSSDEQFF.

The rearrangement uses TRBV9 and TRBJ2-1; 14 positions match TRBD2. The V gene's germline CDR1 is SGDLS and CDR2 YYNGEE. This CDR3 has 15 residues. Trimming removed 4 bases from V and 7 bases from J; junction bases left unmatched: 4. The CDR3 region has the DNA TGTGCCAGCAGCCCCGGGACTAGCGGGGGAAATGAGCAGTTCTTC. This codes for CASSPGTSGGNEQFF.

A remark on this clone: The identical CDR3 is also encoded by other nucleotide sequences in the sample. V gene TRBV5-6 combines with J gene TRBJ1-1, with a possible D match to TRBD1 (5 bases). Looked up from germline, CDR1 is SGHDT and CDR2 is YYEEEE. Trimming shortened V by 0 bases and J by 8 bases, and 11 bases separated the two germline ends. This CDR3 has 13 amino acids. CDR3 coding DNA: TGTGCCAGCAGCTTGGTGGAGGGGACCGAAGCTTTCTTT. This encodes CASSLVEGTEAFF. Drawing the rest from reference TRBV5-6 and TRBJ1-1, the complete variable domain is DAGVTQSPTHLIKTRGQQVTLRCSPKSGHDTVSWYQQALGQGPQFIFQYYEEEERQRGNFPDRFSGHQFPNYSSELNVNALLLGDSALYLCASSLVEGTEAFFGQGTRLTVV.

The chain is built from TRBV7-9 and TRBJ2-7, with D tentatively TRBD2 (5 bases). The CDR3 sequence is 15 residues long. Germline values: CDR1 SEHNR, CDR2 FQNEAQ (reference sequence). V was trimmed by 1 base and J by 2 bases, leaving 12 bases between them. The CDR3 DNA follows: TGTGCCAGCAGCTTAGGGTTCGGGATCACCTACGAGCAGTACTTC. Protein: CASSLGFGITYEQYF.